This TCR beta chain came from a study of CD8 T cells in ankylosing spondylitis. Overall study results and limits: There was reportedly significant enrichment of clones that were disease-linked in matched ankylosing spondylitis synovial fluid. Apparently characteristic of ankylosing spondylitis blood was a TCR beta motif (fewer than 10 highly homologous variants). Previously reported in reactive arthritis synovial fluid and blood were some of the motif variants. CD8+ cells made up the disease-linked clones, which were relatively rare in peripheral blood.

The ends were cut back, 7 bases at V and 1 base at J, with 17 bases in the middle. This CDR3 has 15 residues. Germline CDR1 and CDR2: SNHLY and FYNNEI. Comments on this clonotype: The antigen is undetermined.

Scientists made TCR beta libraries using quantitative 5'-RACE with molecular barcodes. From the 5' RACE reads, TCRdb called clonotypes with MiXCR, one entry per CDR3 protein. This sample has 700,000 or so distinct CDR3 sequences; around a fifth occur once, and the top ten carry around 20%. The clonotype comes from a male donor with ankylosing spondylitis. The specimen was blood, either unsorted or a sorted T cell fraction (not recorded which). J is TRBJ2-7 and V is TRBV2, with a possible D match to TRBD1 (5 bases). DNA of the CDR3: TGTGCCAGCACTTGGGGCGGAACCGCATCCTACGAGCAGTACTTC. Its translation: CASTWGGTASYEQYF.